This T cell receptor (beta chain) stems from a study of OX40 agonist ivuxolimab in advanced cancers. Context from the whole study: Ivuxolimab was a fully human IgG2 agonistic monoclonal antibody targeting the costimulatory receptor OX40 (CD134). Intravenous ivuxolimab was administered to patients every 2 weeks at six dose levels: 0.01, 0.1, 0.3, 1.5, 3 and 10 mg/kg. Of the roughly 54 dose-escalation patients, hepatocellular carcinoma was present in about 20, melanoma in about 15, renal cell carcinoma in 9 and head and neck cancer in 9. In the dose-escalation cohort, roughly four fifths of patients were male, and the mean age was approximately 55 years, with a range of 23 to 79. Prior anti-PD-1, anti-PD-L1 or anti-CTLA-4 therapy was permitted, and roughly two fifths of dose-escalation patients had received checkpoint inhibitors. Partial responses occurred in three dose-escalation patients, of whom one had hepatocellular carcinoma and two had cutaneous melanoma. The point of sequencing TCRbeta in the periphery was to test whether ivuxolimab changed TCR sequence diversity and drove clonal T-cell expansion. The paper covers the monotherapy dose-escalation part of the phase I ivuxolimab trial, which included N of about 56 patients. Overall study outcomes, separate from this receptor: Partial responders in the 0.1-3.0 mg/kg groups had among the lowest normalized peripheral clonal expansion, especially among CD8+ T cells. On average, CD8+ T cells showed more expanded clones than CD4+ T cells after ivuxolimab. Antigen specificity was not determined for the clonally expanded peripheral T cells. Low levels of normalized T-cell clonal expansion were also seen in some patients who did not respond. At doses from 0.1 to 3.0 mg/kg, clonal expansion was seen in both CD4+ and CD8+ blood T cells between baseline and week 6.

Patients with autoimmune disease history or receiving systemic immunosuppression were excluded from the trial. Peripheral blood for TCR sequencing was drawn from every dose cohort at baseline, at cycle 4 day 1 and at cycle 7 day 1. The samples were drawn from a first-in-human, open-label, multicenter phase I dose-escalation trial of ivuxolimab. Adults with locally advanced or metastatic head and neck squamous cell, hepatocellular, melanoma or renal cell carcinoma were enrolled in the trial. Before TCR sequencing, CD4+ T cells and CD8+ T cells were sorted from peripheral blood as separate populations. For sequencing of the TCRbeta CDR3 region, genomic DNA was extracted from the sorted cells. TCRbeta CDR3 regions were sequenced using the immunoSEQ Assay. TCRdb took over this immuneACCESS table, retaining in-frame rearrangements with V and J assigned. Such tables are incomplete; in checked studies, under half of the missing clones stem from an unresolved V gene, and the remainder is unexplained. This sample is represented by about 91,000 clones; 70% to 90% of them were singletons. Jointly, the top ten make up approximately 0.5% of the sample.

As to this clone: Its cognate antigen has yet to be identified. No per-base quality is available; no much larger clone lies one base away.

This TCR derives from an adult with an advanced solid tumor such as melanoma, head and neck, liver or kidney cancer. Specimen: CD4+ or CD8+ T cells sorted from blood, collected in a trial of the OX40 agonist ivuxolimab.

The CDR3 in this case is CASSPRGDYGYTF. The nucleotide sequence is TGCGCCAGCAGCCCGAGAGGTGACTATGGCTACACCTTC. The rearrangement joined TRBV5-1 to TRBJ1-2; no D gene can be assigned with confidence. From the cysteine up to the phenylalanine, the CDR3 has a length of 13 residues. Only the CDR3 region is kept as DNA, spanning 39 bases read in frame from base 1. Between the V and J ends, shortened by 4 bases and 3 bases respectively, the junction contains 10 bases. According to the germline V gene, CDR1 reads SGHRS and CDR2 reads YFSETQ.